A selection of T cell receptor beta chains follows, all from one sample in a study of response to subunit inactivated influenza vaccine. TCRdb analysed the RT-PCR reads with MiXCR anew, one entry per CDR3 protein. Of some 480,000 distinct CDR3 sequences listed, about 10% are singletons. The sample here was PBMCs from blood, taken roughly 45 days after vaccination. The source of these receptors is a man aged 50-59 years who received an inactivated influenza vaccine. Both conserved end residues are part of each CDR3. The D gene is left open where the match is weak. Where a row states a size, it is once, few, many or the class of an expanded clone; other rows omit it.

d_call | clone_size | j_call | v_call | cdr3_nt | cdr3_aa
TRBD2 | few | TRBJ2-1 | TRBV9 | TGTGCCAGCAGCGGGACTAGCGGGAGGGCCCCCTACAATGAGCAGTTCTTC | CASSGTSGRAPYNEQFF
- | many | TRBJ2-1 | TRBV20-1 | TGCAGTGCTAGAGGAACAGGAGCCTCCTACAATGAGCAGTTCTTC | CSARGTGASYNEQFF
TRBD2 | - | TRBJ2-7 | TRBV20-1 | TGCAGTGCTACTCCGACTAGCGGGAGTGTCGAGCAGTACTTC | CSATPTSGSVEQYF
- | few | TRBJ1-2 | TRBV25-1 | TGTGCCAGCAGTGAATTAAGTGGGTATCGTGGCTACACCTTC | CASSELSGYRGYTF
TRBD2 | few | TRBJ2-7 | TRBV7-9 | TGTGCCAGCAGCCTGGGGACTAGCGGGAGTCTCGAGCAGTACTTC | CASSLGTSGSLEQYF
- | many | TRBJ2-7 | TRBV29-1 | TGCAGCGTAGAGACACCTCAGGACTACGAGCAGTACTTC | CSVETPQDYEQYF
- | few | TRBJ2-5 | TRBV4-2 | TGTGCCAGCAGCCAAGATGCGGGGTCAGAGACCCAGTACTTC | CASSQDAGSETQYF
TRBD1 | many | TRBJ1-2 | TRBV10-3 | TGTGCCATCAGTGAGTCAACGAGGACAGGGAACTATGGCTACACCTTC | CAISESTRTGNYGYTF
- | - | TRBJ1-2 | TRBV3-1 | TGTGCCAGCAGCCAAGAGCAGAAAACGGCGAGTGGCTACACCTTC | CASSQEQKTASGYTF
- | few | TRBJ2-1 | TRBV3-1 | TGTGCCAGCAGCCAGAAAGGCGGCTACAATGAGCAGTTCTTC | CASSQKGGYNEQFF
TRBD2 | many | TRBJ2-3 | TRBV20-1 | TGCAGTGCTAGGTCCCACGAGACTAGCCGCACAGATACGCAGTATTTT | CSARSHETSRTDTQYF
- | many | TRBJ1-5 | TRBV4-2 | TGTGCCAGCAGCCAAGCCAATAGCAATCAGCCCCAGCATTTT | CASSQANSNQPQHF
- | - | TRBJ1-5 | TRBV12-3/TRBV12-4 | TGTGCCAGCAGCGGGGGGGGACAAAACAATCAGCCCCAGCATTTT | CASSGGGQNNQPQHF
TRBD2 | many | TRBJ2-4 | TRBV4-3 | TGCGCCAGCAGTCCGACTAGCGGGGGAGCAAACATTCAGTACTTC | CASSPTSGGANIQYF
- | - | TRBJ2-7 | TRBV5-5 | TGTGCCAGCAGCTTGGAGTTACCCTACGAGCAGTACTTC | CASSLELPYEQYF
- | many | TRBJ2-2 | TRBV7-9 | TGTGCCAGCAGCTTGCACTGGAGAGGGAAGCTGTTTTTT | CASSLHWRGKLFF
- | few | TRBJ2-1 | TRBV20-1 | TGCAGTGCTAGAGTGAACTCGGGGGCATACAATGAGCAGTTCTTC | CSARVNSGAYNEQFF
TRBD2 | many | TRBJ2-5 | TRBV5-5 | TGTGCCAGCAGCTTGGCCTCGCTAGCGGGGGGCTTTCAAGAGACCCAGTACTTC | CASSLASLAGGFQETQYF
- | - | TRBJ2-5 | TRBV5-1 | TGCGCCAGCAGCGGGCCAGACCAAGAGACCCAGTACTTC | CASSGPDQETQYF
TRBD2 | - | TRBJ2-7 | TRBV5-1 | TGCGCCAGCAGCCCTGGGACTAGCGGGGGAATACACGAGCAGTACTTC | CASSPGTSGGIHEQYF
- | - | TRBJ2-1 | TRBV29-1 | TGCAGCGTCCTACGCAATGAGCAGTTCTTC | CSVLRNEQFF
- | - | TRBJ1-2 | TRBV12-3/TRBV12-4 | TGTGCCAGCAGTTTTGGTGACATTGGCTACACCTTC | CASSFGDIGYTF
- | few | TRBJ2-7 | TRBV7-2 | TGTGCCAGCAGCTTAATATCCGGGAGCTCCTACGAGCAGTACTTC | CASSLISGSSYEQYF
TRBD1 | - | TRBJ2-1 | TRBV10-3 | TGTGCCATCAGGGGCCGGGACAGGGGGGACAATGAGCAGTTCTTC | CAIRGRDRGDNEQFF
- | many | TRBJ2-1 | TRBV27 | TGTGCCAGCGCACAGGACCCTAACTACAATGAGCAGTTCTTC | CASAQDPNYNEQFF
- | - | TRBJ2-7 | TRBV21-1 | TGTGCCAGCAGCGAAGAGGACCGGACAAGGCCCGAGCAGTACTTC | CASSEEDRTRPEQYF
TRBD1 | - | TRBJ2-7 | TRBV6-1 | TGTGCCAGCCGGGCAGGGGGTAGAAGAGAGCAGTACTTC | CASRAGGRREQYF
- | - | TRBJ2-5 | TRBV2 | TGTGCCAGCAAGGTTACAGGCCAAGAGACCCAGTACTTC | CASKVTGQETQYF
- | - | TRBJ2-5 | TRBV20-1 | TGCAGTGCTCCGTCCAAGCGGGTACAAGAGACCCAGTACTTC | CSAPSKRVQETQYF
- | - | TRBJ1-1 | TRBV11-2 | TGTGCCAGCAGCTCACTAACAGGTGAAGCTTTCTTT | CASSSLTGEAFF